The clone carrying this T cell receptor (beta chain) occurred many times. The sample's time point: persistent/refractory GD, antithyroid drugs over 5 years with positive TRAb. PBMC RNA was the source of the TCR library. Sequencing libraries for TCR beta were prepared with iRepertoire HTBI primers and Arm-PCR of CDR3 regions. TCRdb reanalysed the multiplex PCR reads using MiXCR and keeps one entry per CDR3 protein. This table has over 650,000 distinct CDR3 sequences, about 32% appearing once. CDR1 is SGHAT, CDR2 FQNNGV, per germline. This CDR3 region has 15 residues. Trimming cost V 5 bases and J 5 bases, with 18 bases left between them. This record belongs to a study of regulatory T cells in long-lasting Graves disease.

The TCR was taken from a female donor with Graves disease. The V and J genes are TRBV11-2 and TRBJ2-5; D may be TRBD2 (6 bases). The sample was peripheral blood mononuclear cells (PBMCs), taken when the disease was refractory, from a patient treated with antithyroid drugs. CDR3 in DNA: TGTGCCAGCAGCGACGGGCCACAGGCGGGGGAGACCCAGTACTTC. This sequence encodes CASSDGPQAGETQYF. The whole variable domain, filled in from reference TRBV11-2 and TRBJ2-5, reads EAGVAQSPRYKIIEKRQSVAFWCNPISGHATLYWYQQILGQGPKLLIQFQNNGVVDDSQLPKDRFSAERLKGVDSTLKIQPAKLEDSAVYLCASSDGPQAGETQYFGPGTRLLVL.